The 10 T cell receptor beta chains below come from one sample, sequenced in a study of neurological immune-mediated disorders. MiXCR, run by TCRdb on the 5' RACE reads, gives a single entry per CDR3 protein. This sample has over 15,000 distinct CDR3 sequences, with about 15% found just once. The sequenced sample consisted of PBMCs. Every receptor here comes from a man aged 60-69 years with HTLV-1-associated myelopathy (HAM/TSP).

This clonotype was detected ten times or more. The chain uses TRBV19 and TRBJ2-1, with 8 bases lining up with TRBD1. The CDR3 is made up of 15 amino acids. With 4 bases clipped from V and 5 bases from J, the junction kept 7 bases outside the gene matches. Per germline, CDR1 LNHDA and CDR2 SQIVND (reference sequence). The CDR3 region has the DNA TGTGCCAGTAGTACCGGGACAGGACTCGACAATGAGCAGTTCTTC. Amino acids: CASSTGTGLDNEQFF.

Ten or more counts support this clonotype. The chain carries TRBV4-3 and TRBJ2-2, with D unresolved. The CDR3 sequence is 15 residues long. The germline V gene encodes CDR1 LGHNA and CDR2 YSLEER. Deletions cut 2 bases from V and 2 bases from J, with 9 bases between. CDR3 DNA sequence: TGCGCCAGCAGCCAATCTCCTTTTAACACCGGGGAGCTGTTTTTT. This translates into CASSQSPFNTGELFF.

Relative to its sample, this clonotype is medium-sized. The gene calls are TRBV6-2 or TRBV6-3 and TRBJ1-1, with D uncertain. Trimming pared 4 bases from V and 1 base from J, leaving 7 bases between. This CDR3 is built from 13 residues. Germline V gene data show CDR1 as MNHEY and CDR2 as SVGEGT. In DNA form, the CDR3 reads TGTGCCAGCAGTTTATCTACGAACACTGAAGCTTTCTTT. Its protein product is CASSLSTNTEAFF.

The sample holds many counts of this clonotype. The gene calls are TRBV5-6 and TRBJ1-5, with no clear D. The germline V gene encodes CDR1 SGHDT and CDR2 YYEEEE. V was trimmed by 4 bases and J by 4 bases, leaving 18 bases between them. The CDR3 runs 16 residues. The CDR3, as DNA: TGTGCCAGCAGCGTATTCCGGGCCTCGGGAAATCAGCCCCAGCATTTT. Encoded protein: CASSVFRASGNQPQHF.

This clonotype showed up many times. The J gene is TRBJ1-2, the V gene TRBV12-5, with 8 bases that match TRBD1. The CDR3 sequence is 19 residues long. The germline V gene encodes CDR1 LGHNT and CDR2 FRNRAP. J lost 2 bases, V lost 3 bases, and 17 bases had no gene match. This CDR3 is CASGLLAFLGAGGNYGYTF. The CDR3 bases are TGTGCTAGTGGTTTACTTGCATTCCTAGGGGCAGGGGGCAACTATGGCTACACCTTC.

This clonotype was observed many times. The chain recombines TRBV20-1 with TRBJ2-1; D might be TRBD1 (7 bases). V was cut by 3 bases and J by 4 bases, with 13 bases left in between. The CDR3 loop spans 14 amino acids. CDR1 is DFQATT, CDR2 SNEGSKA, per germline (reference sequence). The CDR3 is CSASRQGGYNEQFF. CDR3 DNA sequence: TGCAGTGCTAGCAGGCAGGGGGGTTACAATGAGCAGTTCTTC.

V and J are TRBV7-8 and TRBJ2-7, with TRBD1 matching over 7 bases. From germline, CDR1 is SGHVS and CDR2 FQNEAQ. This CDR3 region has 13 residues. Trimming at V came to 6 bases and at J to 2 bases, leaving 4 bases not matched to a gene. CDR3 amino acids: CASRGDSAYEQYF. The CDR3 DNA sequence: TGTGCCAGCAGGGGGGACAGCGCCTACGAGCAGTACTTC.

In this sample, this clonotype turned up many times. The V gene is TRBV5-1, the J gene TRBJ2-2; TRBD1 agrees at 9 bases. Trimming at V came to 4 bases and at J to 4 bases, leaving 8 bases not matched to a gene. Germline CDR1 SGHRS, CDR2 YFSETQ. This CDR3 is built from 16 residues. The CDR3 loop reads CASSGRDRDSTGELFF. The DNA of the CDR3 is TGCGCCAGCAGCGGCCGGGACAGGGATTCCACCGGGGAGCTGTTTTTT.

This clonotype was seen ten or more times. CDR3 bases: TGTGCCAGCAGTTTAACCGGACAGTTTGAGCAGTACTTC. Protein product: CASSLTGQFEQYF. The J gene is TRBJ2-7, the V gene TRBV12-3 or TRBV12-4, with a weak D call TRBD1 (6 bases). This CDR3 region has 13 residues. Trimming removed 2 bases from V and 7 bases from J, with 12 bases in between.

This clonotype came up many times. The V and J genes are TRBV27 and TRBJ2-5, with TRBD1 matching over 9 bases. In germline, CDR1 is MNHEY, CDR2 SMNVEV (reference sequence). V lost 3 bases, J lost 2 bases, and 1 base stayed unmatched. This CDR3 is built from 14 residues. The CDR3 DNA reads as TGTGCCAGCAGTTTCGGACAGGGGCAAGAGACCCAGTACTTC. It codes for CASSFGQGQETQYF.